This T cell receptor (beta chain) was sequenced during a study of T cells after yellow fever vaccination. As for the study in general: Researchers used SMART-Seq v4 Ultra Low Input to prepare fractions that had low cell numbers.

5'RACE template switching added a universal primer site and UMIs to TCR cDNA. TCRdb fed the 5' RACE reads into MiXCR, producing one record per CDR3 protein. The sample lists a few hundred thousand distinct CDR3 sequences, 6.5% to 8.5% occurring once. Whole-study results and caveats: Abundant clonotypes from the bulk population could contaminate FACS-sorted repertoires. Overlap between CD4 and CD8 compartments was detected for a small share of clonotypes.

This clonotype was observed a handful of times. The antigen remains unidentified. Trimming shortened V by 3 bases and J by 7 bases, and 16 bases separated the two germline ends. CDR3 length: 15 amino acids. The receptor comes from a man between 18 and 29 years old who received the YFV17D yellow fever vaccine. The rearrangement links TRBV12-3 or TRBV12-4 to TRBJ1-5; D might be TRBD1 (6 bases). The starting material was PBMCs, obtained roughly 47 days after the first yellow fever vaccination. The CDR3 DNA sequence: TGTGCCAGCAGTTTTCGATCGGCAGGGGACCAGCCCCAGCATTTT. Translation gives CASSFRSAGDQPQHF.